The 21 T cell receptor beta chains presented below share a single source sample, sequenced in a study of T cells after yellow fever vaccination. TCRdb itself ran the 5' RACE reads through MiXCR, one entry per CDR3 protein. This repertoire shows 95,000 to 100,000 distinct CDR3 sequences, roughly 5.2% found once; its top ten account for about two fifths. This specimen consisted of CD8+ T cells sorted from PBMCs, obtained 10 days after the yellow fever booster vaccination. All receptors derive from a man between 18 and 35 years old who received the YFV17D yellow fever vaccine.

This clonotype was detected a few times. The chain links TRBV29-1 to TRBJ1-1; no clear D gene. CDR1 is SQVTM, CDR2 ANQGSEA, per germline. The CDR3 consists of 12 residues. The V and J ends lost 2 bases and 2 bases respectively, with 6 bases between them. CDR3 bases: TGCAGCGTTGAAACAGTTAACACTGAAGCTTTCTTT. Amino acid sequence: CSVETVNTEAFF.

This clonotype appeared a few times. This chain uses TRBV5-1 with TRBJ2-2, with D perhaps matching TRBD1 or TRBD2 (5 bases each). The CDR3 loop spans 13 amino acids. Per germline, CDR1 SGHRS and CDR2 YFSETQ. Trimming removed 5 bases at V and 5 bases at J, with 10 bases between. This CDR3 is CASRIWGTGELFF. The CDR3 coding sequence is TGCGCCAGCAGGATCTGGGGGACCGGGGAGCTGTTTTTT.

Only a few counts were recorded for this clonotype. The CDR3 reads CASSSPLLDYGYTF. In nucleotides, the CDR3 is TGTGCCAGCAGCTCTCCTTTATTGGACTATGGCTACACCTTC. This sequence joins TRBV7-9 and TRBJ1-2; D is unresolved. From germline, CDR1 is SEHNR and CDR2 FQNEAQ (reference sequence). This CDR3 has 14 amino acids. V was shortened by 4 bases and J by 3 bases, with 12 bases between the two germline ends. Combining the CDR3 with reference TRBV7-9 and TRBJ1-2 gives the whole variable domain DTGVSQNPRHKITKRGQNVTFRCDPISEHNRLYWYRQTLGQGPEFLTYFQNEAQLEKSRLLSDRFSAERPKGSFSTLEIQRTEQGDSAMYLCASSSPLLDYGYTFGSGTRLTVV.

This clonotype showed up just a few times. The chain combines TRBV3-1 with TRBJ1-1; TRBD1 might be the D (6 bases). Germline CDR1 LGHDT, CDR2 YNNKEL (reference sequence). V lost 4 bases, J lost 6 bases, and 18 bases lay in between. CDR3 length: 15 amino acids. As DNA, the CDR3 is TGTGCCAGCAGCCCTCCGGGACAACGTAGGGCTGAAGCTTTCTTT. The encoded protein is CASSPPGQRRAEAFF.

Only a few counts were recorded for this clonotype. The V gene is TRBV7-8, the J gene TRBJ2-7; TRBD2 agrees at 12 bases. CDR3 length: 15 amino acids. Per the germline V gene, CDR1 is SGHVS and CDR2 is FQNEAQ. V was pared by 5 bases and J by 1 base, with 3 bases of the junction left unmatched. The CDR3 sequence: CASSLGTSGSYEQYV. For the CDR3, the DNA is TGTGCCAGCAGCCTGGGGACTAGCGGGTCCTACGAGCAGTACGTC.

In nucleotides, the CDR3 is TGTGCCAGCAACACAAAACCACATTTCAACAGGCTACTCTATGGCTACACCTTC. It translates to CASNTKPHFNRLLYGYTF. The V and J genes are TRBV7-2 and TRBJ1-2; TRBD1 is a possible D gene (5 bases). The CDR3 sequence is 18 residues long. Germline values: CDR1 SGHTA, CDR2 FQGNSA. The V end was cut by 7 bases, the J end by 4 bases, with 28 bases between.

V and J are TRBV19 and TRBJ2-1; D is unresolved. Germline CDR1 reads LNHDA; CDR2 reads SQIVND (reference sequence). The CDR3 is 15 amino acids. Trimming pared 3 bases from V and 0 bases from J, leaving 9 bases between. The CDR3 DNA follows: TGTGCCAGTAGTATTACGGAACCCTCCTACAATGAGCAGTTCTTC. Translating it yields CASSITEPSYNEQFF.

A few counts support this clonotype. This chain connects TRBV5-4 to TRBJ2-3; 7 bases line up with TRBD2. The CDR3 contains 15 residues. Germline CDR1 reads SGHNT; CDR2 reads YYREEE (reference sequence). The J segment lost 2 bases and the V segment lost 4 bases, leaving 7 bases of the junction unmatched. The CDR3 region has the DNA TGTGCCAGCAGCCACAGCGGGGCGCCCACAGATACGCAGTATTTT. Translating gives CASSHSGAPTDTQYF.

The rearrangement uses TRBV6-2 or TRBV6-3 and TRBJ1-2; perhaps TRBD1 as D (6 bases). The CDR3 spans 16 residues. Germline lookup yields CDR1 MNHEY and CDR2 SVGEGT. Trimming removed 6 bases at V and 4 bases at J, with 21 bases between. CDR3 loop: CASSQDGTTGFYGYTF. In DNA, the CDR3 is TGTGCCAGCAGCCAAGACGGGACAACGGGCTTCTATGGCTACACCTTC.

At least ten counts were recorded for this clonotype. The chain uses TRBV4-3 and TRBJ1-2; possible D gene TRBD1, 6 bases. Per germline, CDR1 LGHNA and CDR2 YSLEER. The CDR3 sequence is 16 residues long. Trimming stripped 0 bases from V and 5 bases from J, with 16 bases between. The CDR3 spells CASSQDIGETGYGYTF. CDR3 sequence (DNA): TGCGCCAGCAGCCAAGATATCGGGGAAACAGGGTATGGCTACACCTTC.

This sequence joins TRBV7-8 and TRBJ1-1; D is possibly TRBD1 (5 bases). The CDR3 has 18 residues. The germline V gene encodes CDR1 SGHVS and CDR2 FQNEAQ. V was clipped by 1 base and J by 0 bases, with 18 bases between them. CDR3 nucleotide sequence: TGTGCCAGCAGCTTAGTAGGAGGGCGTGGGGCCTTGAACACTGAAGCTTTCTTT. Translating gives CASSLVGGRGALNTEAFF.

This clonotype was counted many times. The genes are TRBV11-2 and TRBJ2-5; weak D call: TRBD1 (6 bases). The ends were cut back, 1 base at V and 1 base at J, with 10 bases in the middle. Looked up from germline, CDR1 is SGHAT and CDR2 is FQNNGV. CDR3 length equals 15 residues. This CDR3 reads CASSLGDTLQETQYF. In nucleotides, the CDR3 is TGTGCCAGCAGCTTAGGGGACACACTCCAAGAGACCCAGTACTTC.

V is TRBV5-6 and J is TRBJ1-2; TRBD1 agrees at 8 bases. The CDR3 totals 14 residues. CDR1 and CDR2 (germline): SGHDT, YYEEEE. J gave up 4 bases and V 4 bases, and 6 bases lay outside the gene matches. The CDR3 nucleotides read TGTGCCAGCAGCCCAGGACAGGGCATCTATGGCTACACCTTC. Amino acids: CASSPGQGIYGYTF.

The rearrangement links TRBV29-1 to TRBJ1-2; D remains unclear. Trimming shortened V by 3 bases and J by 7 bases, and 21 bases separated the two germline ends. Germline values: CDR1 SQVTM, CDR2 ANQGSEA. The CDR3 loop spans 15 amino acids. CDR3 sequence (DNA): TGCAGCGTTGAGATAAGGTCTGGGCAAAGCGGTGGCTACACCTTC. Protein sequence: CSVEIRSGQSGGYTF. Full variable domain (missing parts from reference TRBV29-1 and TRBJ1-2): SAVISQKPSRDICQRGTSLTIQCQVDSQVTMMFWYRQQPGQSLTLIATANQGSEATYESGFVIDKFPISRPNLTFSTLTVSNMSPEDSSIYLCSVEIRSGQSGGYTFGSGTRLTVV.

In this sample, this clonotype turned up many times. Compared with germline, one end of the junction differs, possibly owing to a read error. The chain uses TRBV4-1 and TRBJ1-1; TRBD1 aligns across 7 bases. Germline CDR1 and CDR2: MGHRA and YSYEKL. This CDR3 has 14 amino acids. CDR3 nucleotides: TGCGCCAGCAGCCAGGCGACAGGGAACTCTGAAGCTTTCTTT. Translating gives CASSQATGNSEAFF.

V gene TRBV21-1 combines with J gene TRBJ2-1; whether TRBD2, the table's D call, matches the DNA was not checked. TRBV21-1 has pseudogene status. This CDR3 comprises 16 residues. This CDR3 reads CASNGLIPTDYNEQFF. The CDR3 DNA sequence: TGTGCCAGCAACGGCCTAATCCCGACAGATTACAATGAGCAGTTCTTC.

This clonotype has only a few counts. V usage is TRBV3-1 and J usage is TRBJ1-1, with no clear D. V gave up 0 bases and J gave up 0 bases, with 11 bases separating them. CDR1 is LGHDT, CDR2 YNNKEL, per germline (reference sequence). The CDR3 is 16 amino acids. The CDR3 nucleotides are TGTGCCAGCAGCCAAGATGGAAGGTTTATGAACACTGAAGCTTTCTTT. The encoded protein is CASSQDGRFMNTEAFF.

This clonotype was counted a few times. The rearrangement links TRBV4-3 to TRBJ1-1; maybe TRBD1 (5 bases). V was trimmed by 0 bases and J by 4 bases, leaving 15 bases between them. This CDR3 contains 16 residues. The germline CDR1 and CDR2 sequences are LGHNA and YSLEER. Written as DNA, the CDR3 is TGCGCCAGCAGCCAAGATCGGACCGGGGCCAGCACTGAAGCTTTCTTT. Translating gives CASSQDRTGASTEAFF.

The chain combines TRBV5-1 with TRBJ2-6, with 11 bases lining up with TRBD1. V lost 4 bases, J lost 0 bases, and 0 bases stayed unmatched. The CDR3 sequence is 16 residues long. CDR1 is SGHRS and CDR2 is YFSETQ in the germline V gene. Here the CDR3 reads CASSGTGGSGANVLTF. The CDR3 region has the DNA TGCGCCAGCAGCGGGACAGGGGGCTCTGGGGCCAACGTCCTGACTTTC.

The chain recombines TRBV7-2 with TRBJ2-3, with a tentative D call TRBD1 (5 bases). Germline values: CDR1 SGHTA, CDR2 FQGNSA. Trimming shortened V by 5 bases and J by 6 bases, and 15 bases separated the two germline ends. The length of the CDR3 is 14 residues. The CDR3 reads CASSVWLAGDTQYF. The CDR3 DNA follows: TGTGCCAGCAGCGTTTGGTTAGCAGGGGATACGCAGTATTTT.

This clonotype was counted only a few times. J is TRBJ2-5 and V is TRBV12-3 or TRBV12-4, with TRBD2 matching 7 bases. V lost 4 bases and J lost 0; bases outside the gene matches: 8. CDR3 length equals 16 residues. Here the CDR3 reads CASSSSAGPYQETQYF. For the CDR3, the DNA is TGTGCCAGCAGTTCCTCAGCGGGGCCCTACCAAGAGACCCAGTACTTC.